Listed below are T cell receptor beta chains from one sample, sequenced in a study of response to subunit inactivated influenza vaccine. TCRdb reprocessed the RT-PCR reads via MiXCR and lists one record per CDR3 protein. The repertoire consists of some 570,000 distinct CDR3 sequences, with about 11% occurring once and the leading ten covering 11%. These sequences were also reported in another study, on T cells expressing NK-cell markers.

The input for sequencing was PBMCs from blood, taken on the day of vaccination. The source is a man aged 50 to 59 who received an inactivated influenza vaccine. Both conserved end residues are part of each CDR3. D genes are given only for firm matches. Clone size is not always given. Where it is, it says once, few, many or a class for expanded clones.

cdr3_nt | cdr3_aa | v_call | d_call | clone_size | j_call
TGTGCCAGCAGCGCAACAGGGCAAGATCAGCCCCAGCATTTT | CASSATGQDQPQHF | TRBV9 | . | few | TRBJ1-5
TGTGCCAGCAGTTTGAGGGGGGCTGGGACAGGGGGCGCGAGGGCCTACGAGCAGTACTTC | CASSLRGAGTGGARAYEQYF | TRBV27 | TRBD1 | many | TRBJ2-7
TGCGCCAGCAGAAAAGGGGGTTCTAGCACAGATACGCAGTATTTT | CASRKGGSSTDTQYF | TRBV5-1 | . | . | TRBJ2-3
TGTGCCAGCAGCCAAGCGTCGGCTAGCGGGGGTCGAGATACGCAGTATTTT | CASSQASASGGRDTQYF | TRBV4-2 | TRBD2 | few | TRBJ2-3
TGTGCCAGCAGACACCACGACGGATACCTCACCCAGTACTTC | CASRHHDGYLTQYF | TRBV6-2/TRBV6-3 | . | . | TRBJ2-5
TGCAGTGCCAGAGGGACTAGCGGGAGATCTCCAGATACGCAGTATTTT | CSARGTSGRSPDTQYF | TRBV20-1 | TRBD2 | . | TRBJ2-3
TGTGCCAGCAGTGCTGTCTTGGAGGGGGAGCCCCAGCATTTT | CASSAVLEGEPQHF | TRBV12-3/TRBV12-4 | . | many | TRBJ1-5
TGCAGTGCTTTACTGGGACTAGCCTACGAGCAGTACTTC | CSALLGLAYEQYF | TRBV20-1 | TRBD2 | . | TRBJ2-7
TGTGCCAGCAGTAGATCGGGACGAACCCGTGTGGAGACCCAGTACTTC | CASSRSGRTRVETQYF | TRBV6-2/TRBV6-3 | . | few | TRBJ2-5
TGTGCCAGCAGGAGACAGGGGAATGGCTACACCTTC | CASRRQGNGYTF | TRBV7-9 | TRBD1 | many | TRBJ1-2
TGCAGCGTCGGATTCGCCTACGAGCAGTACTTC | CSVGFAYEQYF | TRBV29-1 | . | few | TRBJ2-7
TGTGCCAGCAGCCCCAGGGGGCTAGCGGAAGAGACCCAGTACTTC | CASSPRGLAEETQYF | TRBV7-9 | . | . | TRBJ2-5
TGTGCCAGCAGCCCGATCGGGAACCAAGAGACCCAGTACTTC | CASSPIGNQETQYF | TRBV25-1 | . | . | TRBJ2-5
TGCGCCAGCAGCCAAGATTCAGCGAGTTGGGACATTCAGTACTTC | CASSQDSASWDIQYF | TRBV4-3 | . | few | TRBJ2-4
TGTGCCAGCAGTCCGGGACTAGCGGCCACAGATACGCAGTATTTT | CASSPGLAATDTQYF | TRBV28 | TRBD2 | many | TRBJ2-3
TGCAGTGTAAAGCGGGGGGTGCCCACAGATACGCAGTATTTT | CSVKRGVPTDTQYF | TRBV20-1 | TRBD2 | few | TRBJ2-3
TGTGCCAGCAGTCTAGGGGGCGCATTTGGGGCCAACGTCCTGACTTTC | CASSLGGAFGANVLTF | TRBV27 | TRBD1 | . | TRBJ2-6
TGCAGCGTTGTTTTTGTAGACTATCCAGAGACCCAGTACTTC | CSVVFVDYPETQYF | TRBV29-1 | . | many | TRBJ2-5
TGTGCCAGCAGTGAATGGACAGAGACCGGGGAGCTGTTTTTT | CASSEWTETGELFF | TRBV25-1 | . | . | TRBJ2-2
TGTGCCAGCAGCTTGATGGGACAGAACATACAAGAGACCCAGTACTTC | CASSLMGQNIQETQYF | TRBV7-3 | TRBD1 | many | TRBJ2-5
TGTGCCAGCAGCGAGACAGCGTCCGGCGGGACCCAGTACTTC | CASSETASGGTQYF | TRBV7-2 | . | . | TRBJ2-5
TGCGCCAGCAGCCAAGATCCTGGGGCTGAGCAGTTCTTC | CASSQDPGAEQFF | TRBV4-1 | . | many | TRBJ2-1
TGTGCCAGCAGCACTTCTAGCGGGAGTCAAGAGACCCAGTACTTC | CASSTSSGSQETQYF | TRBV7-2 | TRBD2 | many | TRBJ2-5
TGCAGTGCTAGCTCCGGGACCCTGGACACCGGGGAGCTGTTTTTT | CSASSGTLDTGELFF | TRBV20-1 | . | many | TRBJ2-2
TGTGCCAGCAGTTTATACAGGGACTATGGCTACACCTTC | CASSLYRDYGYTF | TRBV12-3/TRBV12-4 | . | . | TRBJ1-2
TGTGCCAGCAGTTTGGTACTAGCGGGAAACTCCGGGGAGCTGTTTTTT | CASSLVLAGNSGELFF | TRBV27 | TRBD2 | few | TRBJ2-2
TGTGCCAGCAATGACGAGGGGAATGAGCAGTTCTTC | CASNDEGNEQFF | TRBV6-4 | . | once | TRBJ2-1